Below are 12 T cell receptor beta chains sequenced from a single sample in a study of OX40 agonist ivuxolimab in advanced cancers. Produced via immunoSEQ multiplex PCR; TCRdb's table is partial and in-frame only. The sample yields some 42,000 clones, roughly nine tenths seen once. The specimen was CD4+ or CD8+ T cells sorted from blood, collected in a trial of the OX40 agonist ivuxolimab. The receptors were gathered from an adult with an advanced solid tumor such as melanoma, head and neck, liver or kidney cancer.

This chain uses TRBV5-1 with TRBJ2-2, with D possibly TRBD1 on 5 matching bases. The CDR3 has 15 residues. V lost 0 bases, J lost 8 bases, and 14 bases lay in between. CDR1 is SGHRS and CDR2 is YFSETQ in the germline V gene. The CDR3 region is CASSLDGRVTGELFF. CDR3 coding DNA: TGCGCCAGCAGCTTGGACGGCAGGGTAACAGGGGAGCTGTTTTTT. The full variable domain, with the rest looked up from reference TRBV5-1 and TRBJ2-2, is KAGVTQTPRYLIKTRGQQVTLSCSPISGHRSVSWYQQTPGQGLQFLFEYFSETQRNKGNFPGRFSGRQFSNSRSEMNVSTLELGDSALYLCASSLDGRVTGELFFGEGSRLTVL.

The rearrangement joins TRBV19 to TRBJ2-1, with TRBD2 matching over 8 bases. The junction had 12 bases not matched to a gene; V was cut back by 0 bases and J by 8 bases. The germline gives CDR1 LNHDA, CDR2 SQIVND (reference sequence). This CDR3 has 17 amino acids. The CDR3 protein is CASSIDPKSGSLHEQFF. For the CDR3, the DNA is TGTGCCAGTAGTATAGACCCGAAGAGCGGGAGTCTTCATGAGCAGTTCTTC.

This CDR3 is CASSYSDPEAFF. The DNA for the CDR3 is TGTGCCAGCAGTTACAGTGACCCTGAAGCTTTCTTT. The chain carries TRBV6-6 and TRBJ1-1, with unresolved D. The CDR3 loop spans 12 amino acids. Per germline, CDR1 MNHNY and CDR2 SVGAGI (reference sequence). Trimming took 2 bases from V and 6 from J, leaving 7 bases between them.

The V and J genes are TRBV11-3 and TRBJ1-2, with a weak D call TRBD1 (5 bases). Germline CDR1 and CDR2: SGHNT and YENEEA. The CDR3 has 15 residues. The V end lost 7 bases, the J end lost 6 bases, and 21 bases lay between the germline ends. The DNA of the CDR3 is TGTGCCAGCACCCCGGGACCCCCCATTCTCGATGGCTACACCTTC. Its protein product is CASTPGPPILDGYTF.

This clone was counted once. The chain is built from TRBV5-1 and TRBJ1-4; D is perhaps TRBD1 (5 bases). Trimming shortened V by 2 bases and J by 4 bases, and 12 bases separated the two germline ends. The CDR3 has 15 residues. In germline, CDR1 is SGHRS, CDR2 YFSETQ. The CDR3 loop is CASSLTAGGNEKLFF. For the CDR3, the DNA is TGCGCCAGCAGCTTAACGGCGGGGGGTAATGAAAAACTGTTTTTT.

The chain links TRBV11-3 to TRBJ2-3; D unclear. CDR3 length equals 14 residues. Germline values: CDR1 SGHNT, CDR2 YENEEA. Trimming stripped 6 bases from V and 3 bases from J, with 13 bases between. CDR3 in DNA: TGTGCCAGCAGTCCCGGTAGAGGAACAGATACGCAGTATTTT. This codes for CASSPGRGTDTQYF.

This clone showed up just once. The V gene is TRBV4-1, the J gene TRBJ1-1; TRBD1 might be the D (6 bases). The V end lost 1 base, the J end lost 4 bases, and 13 bases lay between the germline ends. Germline V CDR1 and CDR2: MGHRA, YSYEKL. CDR3 length: 15 residues. Here the CDR3 DNA reads TGCGCCAGCAGCCAAGTGGAGGGGGAGACCACTGAAGCTTTCTTT. Encoded protein: CASSQVEGETTEAFF.

V usage is TRBV6-5 and J usage is TRBJ2-5, with D tentatively TRBD2 (7 bases). Per germline, CDR1 MNHEY and CDR2 SVGAGI. Trimming pared 5 bases from V and 2 bases from J, leaving 9 bases between. The CDR3 totals 13 residues. The CDR3 nucleotides are TGTGCCAGCAGTGGGGGGGCACAAGAGACCCAGTACTTC. This codes for CASSGGAQETQYF.

The chain combines TRBV10-3 with TRBJ2-2; possibly TRBD1 for D (5 bases). CDR1 and CDR2 from the germline V gene are ENHRY and SYGVKD. The CDR3 runs 14 residues. Trimming shortened V by 3 bases and J by 4 bases, and 9 bases separated the two germline ends. The CDR3 spells CAISDRETTGELFF. In nucleotides, the CDR3 is TGTGCCATCAGTGACAGGGAAACCACCGGGGAGCTGTTTTTT.

Only a few counts were recorded for this clone. This chain's CDR3 is CASSLGQPGNTIYF. The CDR3 DNA is TGCGCCAGCAGCTTGGGACAGCCTGGAAACACCATATATTTT. The genes are TRBV5-1 and TRBJ1-3; possible D gene TRBD1, 5 bases. The V and J ends lost 0 bases and 2 bases respectively, with 6 bases between them. CDR3 size: 14 residues. The germline V gene has CDR1 SGHRS and CDR2 YFSETQ.

DNA for the CDR3: TGCGCCAGCAGCTTGGCCGGGGGGACCGAAGAGACCCAGTACTTC. This translates into CASSLAGGTEETQYF. The gene calls are TRBV5-1 and TRBJ2-5, with 7 positions matching TRBD2. V lost 0 bases and J lost 3; bases outside the gene matches: 5. CDR1 is SGHRS, CDR2 YFSETQ, per germline. The CDR3 sequence is 15 residues long. Variable domain in full (rest from reference TRBV5-1 and TRBJ2-5): KAGVTQTPRYLIKTRGQQVTLSCSPISGHRSVSWYQQTPGQGLQFLFEYFSETQRNKGNFPGRFSGRQFSNSRSEMNVSTLELGDSALYLCASSLAGGTEETQYFGPGTRLLVL.

The chain links TRBV7-2 to TRBJ2-3; 9 bases map to TRBD1. This CDR3 has 15 amino acids. Trimming took 0 bases from V and 6 from J; bases not matched to a gene: 4. CDR1 and CDR2 from the germline V gene are SGHTA and FQGNSA. CDR3 coding DNA: TGTGCCAGCAGCTTAGCTGGGACAGGGATCGATACGCAGTATTTT. Protein product: CASSLAGTGIDTQYF. Supplemented by reference TRBV7-2 and TRBJ2-3, the full variable domain reads GAGVSQSPSNKVTEKGKDVELRCDPISGHTALYWYRQSLGQGLEFLIYFQGNSAPDKSGLPSDRFSAERTGGSVSTLTIQRTQQEDSAVYLCASSLAGTGIDTQYFGPGTRLTVL.